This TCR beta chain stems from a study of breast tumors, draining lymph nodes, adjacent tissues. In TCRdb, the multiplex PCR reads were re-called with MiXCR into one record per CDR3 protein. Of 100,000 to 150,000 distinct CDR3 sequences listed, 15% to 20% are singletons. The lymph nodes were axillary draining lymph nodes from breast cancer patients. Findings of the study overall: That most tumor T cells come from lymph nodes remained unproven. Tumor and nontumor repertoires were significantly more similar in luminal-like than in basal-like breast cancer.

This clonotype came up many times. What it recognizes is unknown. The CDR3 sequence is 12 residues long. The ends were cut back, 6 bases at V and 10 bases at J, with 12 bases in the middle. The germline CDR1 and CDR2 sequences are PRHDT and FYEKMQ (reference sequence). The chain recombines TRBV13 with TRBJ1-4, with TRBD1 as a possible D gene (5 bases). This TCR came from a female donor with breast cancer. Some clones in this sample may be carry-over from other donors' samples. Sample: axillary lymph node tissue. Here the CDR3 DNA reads TGTGCCAGCAGTCTCGCCGGGGGAAAACTGTTTTTT. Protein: CASSLAGGKLFF.